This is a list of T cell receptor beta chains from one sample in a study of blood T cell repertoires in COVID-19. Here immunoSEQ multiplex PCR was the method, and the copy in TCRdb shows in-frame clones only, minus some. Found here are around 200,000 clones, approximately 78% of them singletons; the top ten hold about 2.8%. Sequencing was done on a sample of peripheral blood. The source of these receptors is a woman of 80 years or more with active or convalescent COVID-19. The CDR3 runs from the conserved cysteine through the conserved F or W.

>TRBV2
CASRAGTSDSETQYF
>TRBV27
CASTLSGGSYNEQFF
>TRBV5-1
CASSLAKGAGSEAFF
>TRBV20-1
CSASQGVREKLFF
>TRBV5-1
CASSSGTGNTEAFF
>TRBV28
CASTTSGTGGPVYGYTF
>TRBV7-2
CASSLGGAEYGYTF
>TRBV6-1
CASSEAYPGRYTEAFF
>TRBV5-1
CASSLAGVDKGEKLFF
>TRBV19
CASTLAGEGTQYF
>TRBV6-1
CASSEGSAGGYEQYF
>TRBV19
CASSRGLAGALDEQFF
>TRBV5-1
CASSPAGGNTGELFF
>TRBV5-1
CASSSTTGGNTIYF
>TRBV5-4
CASSQDRGNSPLHF
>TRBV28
CASTKAGRSNTEAFF
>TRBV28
CASGEGGGRTDTQYF
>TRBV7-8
CASSQGQLQYGYTF
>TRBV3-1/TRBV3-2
CASSQDRGRTEAFF
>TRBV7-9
CASSFSGTGNSPLHF
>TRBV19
CASTGHPSTDTQYF
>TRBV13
CASSQPSGGEKLFF
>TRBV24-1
CATSDFAGTEAFF
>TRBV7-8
CASSLFAGVEGQPQHF
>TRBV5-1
CASSLSGGLAGSSAYNEQFF
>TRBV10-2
CASSDIDEAFF
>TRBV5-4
CASNRDGYEQYF
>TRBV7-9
CASSLEGVSEAFF
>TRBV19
CANQGWGTPNSGNTIYF
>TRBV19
CASSIVRQGNSPLHF
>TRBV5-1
CASTPGVGETQYF
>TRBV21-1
CASSIREQGLNQPQHF
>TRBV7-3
CASSLDSSNGYTF
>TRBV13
CASSLGIQSSYEQYF
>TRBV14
CASSPAYLDRVISGETQYF
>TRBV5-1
CASSVQGVNEKLFF
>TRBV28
CASSLGTFSYEQYF
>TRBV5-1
CASSLAPGSSGEAFF
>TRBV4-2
CASSPRDRTNEKLFF
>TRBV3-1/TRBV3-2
CASSQGQGGGNTIYF
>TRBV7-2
CASSLVEGTGGIGQYF
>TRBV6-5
CASSLQGSLRSEQYF
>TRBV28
CASSFYRQDTQYF
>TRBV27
CASSFNSLSTLHF
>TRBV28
CASKEGANYGYTF
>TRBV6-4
CASSRNSGGNEQFF
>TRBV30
CACREGVSYNSPLHF